A single T cell receptor (beta chain) is shown here with its context. This sample was taken from a study of technical replicates of blood from several donors. Per the germline V gene, CDR1 is MDHEN and CDR2 is SYDVKM. Trimming pared 5 bases from V and 5 bases from J, leaving 21 bases between. CDR3 length equals 16 residues. The method was immunoSEQ multiplex PCR; TCRdb's version includes in-frame clones alone and lacks a portion of them. The sample comprises around 68,000 clones, nearly 98% of which are singletons, and approximately 0.26% rests with the top ten. Sequences were obtained from T cells isolated from PBMCs. The chain joins TRBV28 to TRBJ2-5; possibly TRBD1 for D (6 bases). This clonotype was obtained from a human donor in good health. The CDR3 nucleotides read TGTGCCAGCAGTCACCCTGGATTGACAAGGGGGGAGACCCAGTACTTC. This sequence encodes CASSHPGLTRGETQYF.